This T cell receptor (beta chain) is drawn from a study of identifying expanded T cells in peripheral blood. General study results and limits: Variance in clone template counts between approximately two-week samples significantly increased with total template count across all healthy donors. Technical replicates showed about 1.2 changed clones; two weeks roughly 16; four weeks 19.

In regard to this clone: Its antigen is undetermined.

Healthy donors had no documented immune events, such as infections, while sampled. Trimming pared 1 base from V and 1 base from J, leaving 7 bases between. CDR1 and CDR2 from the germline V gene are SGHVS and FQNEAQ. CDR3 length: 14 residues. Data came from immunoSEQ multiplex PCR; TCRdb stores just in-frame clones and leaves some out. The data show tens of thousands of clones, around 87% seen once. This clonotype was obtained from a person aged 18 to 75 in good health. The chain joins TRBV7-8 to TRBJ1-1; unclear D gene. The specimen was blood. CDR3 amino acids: CASSLEGGNTEAFF. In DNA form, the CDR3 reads TGTGCCAGCAGCTTAGAGGGCGGGAACACTGAAGCTTTCTTT.